What follows are 19 T cell receptor beta chains derived from one specimen sequenced in a study of cytomegalovirus exposure and HLA in healthy donors (dated by TCRdb to the late 2010s). Receptor amplification or capture employed the immunoSEQ multiplex PCR assay. A mixture of 60 forward primers for TCR Vbeta segments and 13 reverse primers for TCR Jbeta segments was used in the multiplex PCR. TCRdb retrieved this table from immuneACCESS and kept in-frame rearrangements only. Not all clones are present; in checked studies, unresolved V genes account for under half, and no reason is known for the remainder. The table for this sample lists about 160,000 clones; approximately 80% of them were counted only once. Of the sample, 13% falls within the top ten clones. The sample was PBMCs. The receptor source for this set is a woman aged 45-65 years in good health and CMV-seronegative.

This clone was recorded once. The chain employs TRBV10-3 and TRBJ2-1, with 14 bases that match TRBD2. V lost 7 bases and J lost 7; bases outside the gene matches: 6. This CDR3 contains 15 residues. Germline V lookup: CDR1 ENHRY, CDR2 SYGVKD. The CDR3 reads CAIKTTSGRANEQFF. The CDR3 nucleotides are TGTGCCATCAAAACGACTAGCGGGAGGGCGAATGAGCAGTTCTTC.

The rearrangement links TRBV9 to TRBJ1-3; D remains unclear. V was pared by 0 bases and J by 0 bases, with 13 bases between. The germline V gene encodes CDR1 SGDLS and CDR2 YYNGEE. This CDR3 has 17 amino acids. The CDR3 coding sequence is TGTGCCAGCAGCGTAGCTACGGGAGGGTTCTCTGGAAACACCATATATTTT. The encoded protein is CASSVATGGFSGNTIYF.

The V and J genes are TRBV6-1 and TRBJ2-3; D might be TRBD2 (5 bases). Germline V gene lookup returns CDR1 MNHNS and CDR2 SASEGT. With 1 base removed from V and 3 bases from J, the gap between germline ends came to 11 bases. The CDR3 extends over 15 amino acids. The CDR3 loop is CASSEGGIATDTQYF. CDR3 bases: TGTGCCAGCAGTGAAGGTGGGATAGCGACAGATACGCAGTATTTT.

This chain joins TRBV4-1 and TRBJ2-7, with 13 bases lining up with TRBD2. Per germline, CDR1 MGHRA and CDR2 YSYEKL. J lost 7 bases, V lost 0 bases, and 6 bases had no gene match. CDR3 size: 16 residues. The CDR3 region has the DNA TGCGCCAGCAGCCAAGATTTGGGACTAGCGGGACGGGAGCAGTACTTC. Its translation: CASSQDLGLAGREQYF.

The gene calls are TRBV5-1 and TRBJ2-3; D perhaps matches TRBD2 (6 bases). Germline V lookup: CDR1 SGHRS, CDR2 YFSETQ. The CDR3 covers 15 residues. V was clipped by 3 bases and J by 0 bases, with 11 bases between them. The chain's CDR3 is CASSYRGTSTDTQYF. CDR3 nucleotides: TGCGCCAGCAGCTATCGGGGGACTAGCACAGATACGCAGTATTTT. The variable domain in full, with the rest retrieved from reference TRBV5-1 and TRBJ2-3, is KAGVTQTPRYLIKTRGQQVTLSCSPISGHRSVSWYQQTPGQGLQFLFEYFSETQRNKGNFPGRFSGRQFSNSRSEMNVSTLELGDSALYLCASSYRGTSTDTQYFGPGTRLTVL.

The chain employs TRBV10-2 and TRBJ2-7; 7 positions match TRBD2. Germline V gene sequence: CDR1 WSHSY, CDR2 SAAADI. V lost 0 bases, J lost 4 bases, and 3 bases stayed unmatched. The CDR3 extends over 14 amino acids. Written as DNA, the CDR3 is TGCGCCAGCAGTGAGTCTGGGGGGGGATACGAGCAGTACTTC. It encodes CASSESGGGYEQYF.

This clone came up once. The J gene is TRBJ1-2, the V gene TRBV5-6; D possibly corresponds to TRBD1 (5 bases). Deletions cut 0 bases from V and 4 bases from J, with 7 bases between. This CDR3 is built from 13 residues. The germline CDR1 and CDR2 sequences are SGHDT and YYEEEE. Here the CDR3 reads CASSLGGGYGYTF. CDR3 in DNA: TGTGCCAGCAGCTTGGGGGGCGGCTATGGCTACACCTTC.

The J gene is TRBJ2-3, the V gene TRBV4-1; 12 bases agree with TRBD2. There are 18 residues in the CDR3. Losses at the gene ends were 0 bases for V and 2 bases for J; bases not matched to a gene: 6. Germline values: CDR1 MGHRA, CDR2 YSYEKL. The CDR3 coding sequence is TGCGCCAGCAGCCAAGAACTAGCGGGGGGTCCTTTCACAGATACGCAGTATTTT. This encodes CASSQELAGGPFTDTQYF.

This clone came up a few times. The V and J genes are TRBV14 and TRBJ1-1; D possibly corresponds to TRBD1 (6 bases). The CDR3 loop spans 17 amino acids. Germline lookup yields CDR1 SGHDN and CDR2 FVKESK. The V end lost 5 bases, the J end lost 1 base, and 20 bases lay between the germline ends. The CDR3 DNA follows: TGTGCCAGCAGCTCCACGCGGGGGGCAGGAAGGAACACTGAAGCTTTCTTT. The encoded protein is CASSSTRGAGRNTEAFF.

V and J are TRBV5-1 and TRBJ1-5; D unclear. The CDR3 length is 13 residues. CDR1 is SGHRS, CDR2 YFSETQ, per germline. Trimming took 0 bases from V and 4 from J, leaving 5 bases between them. The CDR3 DNA reads TGCGCCAGCAGCTTGGGTCCAAATCAGCCCCAGCATTTT. Translating it yields CASSLGPNQPQHF. Supplemented by reference TRBV5-1 and TRBJ1-5, the full variable domain reads KAGVTQTPRYLIKTRGQQVTLSCSPISGHRSVSWYQQTPGQGLQFLFEYFSETQRNKGNFPGRFSGRQFSNSRSEMNVSTLELGDSALYLCASSLGPNQPQHFGDGTRLSIL.

The gene calls are TRBV5-1 and TRBJ2-7, with 7 bases identical to TRBD1. The CDR3 is 17 amino acids. The germline gives CDR1 SGHRS, CDR2 YFSETQ. With 2 bases clipped from V and 1 base from J, the junction kept 12 bases outside the gene matches. DNA of the CDR3: TGCGCCAGCAGCTTAAATCGATTGACAGGGCCGTCCTACGAGCAGTACTTC. It specifies CASSLNRLTGPSYEQYF.

V and J are TRBV10-3 and TRBJ1-1, with a tentative D call TRBD1 (6 bases). Germline lookup yields CDR1 ENHRY and CDR2 SYGVKD. The CDR3 has 12 amino acids. The ends were cut back, 6 bases at V and 5 bases at J, with 10 bases in the middle. CDR3 region: CAIREGQTEAFF. The CDR3 bases are TGTGCCATCAGGGAAGGACAGACTGAAGCTTTCTTT.

The genes are TRBV28 and TRBJ2-3; 13 bases map to TRBD2. Germline V gene lookup returns CDR1 MDHEN and CDR2 SYDVKM. The CDR3 has 20 residues. Trimming cost V 2 bases and J 0 bases; bases outside gene matches: 11. The CDR3: CASSLHWGLAGNPSTDTQYF. CDR3 coding DNA: TGTGCCAGCAGTTTACATTGGGGACTAGCGGGGAACCCTAGCACAGATACGCAGTATTTT.

The chain couples TRBV6-5 to TRBJ1-2; no clear D. Germline V lookup: CDR1 MNHEY, CDR2 SVGAGI. Trimming removed 6 bases at V and 8 bases at J, with 13 bases between. The length of the CDR3 is 12 residues. As DNA, the CDR3 is TGTGCCAGCAGAGACACCCTCGAGGGCTACACCTTC. It yields the protein CASRDTLEGYTF.

The sample holds a few counts of this clone. This sequence joins TRBV2 and TRBJ2-7; D gene uncertain. V was pared by 3 bases and J by 3 bases, with 6 bases between. This CDR3 is built from 12 residues. Germline assignment: CDR1 SNHLY and CDR2 FYNNEI. This CDR3 is CASSESSYEQYF. CDR3 nucleotides: TGTGCCAGCAGTGAGTCCAGCTACGAGCAGTACTTC.

The chain combines TRBV28 with TRBJ1-2, with no clear D. V gave up 2 bases and J gave up 2 bases, with 9 bases separating them. The CDR3 is 14 amino acids. Per the germline V gene, CDR1 is MDHEN and CDR2 is SYDVKM. CDR3 nucleotide sequence: TGTGCCAGCAGTTTACGCCCGGGGAACTATGGCTACACCTTC. Translating it yields CASSLRPGNYGYTF.

This chain connects TRBV7-2 to TRBJ2-2, with D hard to call. The CDR3 is 14 residues long. Trimming left V 5 bases short and J 4 bases short, with 11 bases between. Germline lookup yields CDR1 SGHTA and CDR2 FQGNSA. The CDR3 loop is CASSPSRGTGELFF. CDR3 sequence (DNA): TGTGCCAGCAGCCCCTCAAGAGGCACCGGGGAGCTGTTTTTT.

This clone showed up just a few times. The chain combines TRBV5-1 with TRBJ1-2; 7 nucleotides agree with TRBD1. J was trimmed by 3 bases and V by 4 bases; bases with no gene match: 3. CDR3 length: 13 residues. Germline assignment: CDR1 SGHRS and CDR2 YFSETQ. DNA of the CDR3: TGCGCCAGCAGCAAGCAGGGGGACTATGGCTACACCTTC. Its translation: CASSKQGDYGYTF.

The chain combines TRBV6-5 with TRBJ1-2; D remains ambiguous. The CDR3 is 12 amino acids. Trimming removed 4 bases from V and 8 bases from J, with 11 bases in between. Germline CDR1 MNHEY, CDR2 SVGAGI. Written as DNA, the CDR3 is TGTGCCAGCAGTTTTTCGGGTGGCGGCTACACCTTC. This sequence encodes CASSFSGGGYTF.